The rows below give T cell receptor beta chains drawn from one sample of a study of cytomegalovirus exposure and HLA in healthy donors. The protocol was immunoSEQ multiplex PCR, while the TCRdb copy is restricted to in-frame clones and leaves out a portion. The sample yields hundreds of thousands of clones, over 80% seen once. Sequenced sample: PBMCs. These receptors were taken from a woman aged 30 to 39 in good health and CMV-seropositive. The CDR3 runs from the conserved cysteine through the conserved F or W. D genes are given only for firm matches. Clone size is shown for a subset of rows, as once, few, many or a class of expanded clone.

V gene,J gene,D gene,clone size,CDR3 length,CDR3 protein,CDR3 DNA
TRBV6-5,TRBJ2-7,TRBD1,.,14,CASSKTGESYEQYF,TGTGCCAGCAGTAAGACAGGGGAGTCCTACGAGCAGTACTTC
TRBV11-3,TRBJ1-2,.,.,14,CASSGTGSRYGYTF,TGTGCCAGCAGCGGCACAGGGTCGAGATATGGCTACACCTTC
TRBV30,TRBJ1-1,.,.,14,CAWSVDRMNTEAFF,TGTGCCTGGAGTGTAGACCGGATGAACACTGAAGCTTTCTTT
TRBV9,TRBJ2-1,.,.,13,CASSVSGYDEQFF,TGTGCCAGCAGCGTATCGGGGTACGATGAGCAGTTCTTC
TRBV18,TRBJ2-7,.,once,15,CASSKGAGSSYGQYF,TGTGCCAGCTCCAAAGGGGCGGGGAGCTCCTACGGGCAGTACTTC
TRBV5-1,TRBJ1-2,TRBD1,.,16,CASSLEPGTGGTGYTF,TGCGCCAGCAGCCTAGAACCGGGGACAGGGGGCACCGGCTACACCTTC
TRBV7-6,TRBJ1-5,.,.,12,CAVGGGSQPQHF,TGTGCGGTGGGGGGGGGCTCTCAGCCCCAGCATTTT
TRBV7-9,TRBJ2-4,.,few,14,CASSSTPSVNIQYF,TGTGCCAGCAGCTCTACTCCGAGCGTGAACATTCAGTACTTC
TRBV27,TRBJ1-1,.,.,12,CASSRSNTEAFF,TGTGCCAGCAGTAGGTCGAACACTGAAGCTTTCTTT
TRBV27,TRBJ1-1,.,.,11,CASKGPAEAFF,TGTGCCAGCAAGGGGCCTGCTGAAGCTTTCTTT
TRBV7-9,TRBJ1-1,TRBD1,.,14,CASSFGTGNTEAFF,TGTGCCAGCAGCTTCGGGACAGGGAACACTGAAGCTTTCTTT
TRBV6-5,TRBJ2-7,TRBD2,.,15,CASSQGLALTYEQYF,TGTGCCAGCAGCCAGGGACTAGCCTTAACCTACGAGCAGTACTTC
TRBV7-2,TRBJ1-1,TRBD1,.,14,CASSLTTGDTEAFF,TGTGCCAGCAGCCTGACAACAGGGGACACTGAAGCTTTCTTT
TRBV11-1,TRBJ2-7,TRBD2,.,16,CASSTGLAAPDYEQYF,TGTGCCAGCAGCACGGGACTAGCGGCCCCTGACTACGAGCAGTACTTC
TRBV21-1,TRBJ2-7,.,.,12,CASSKVYARRYF,TGTGCCAGCAGCAAAGTATACGCACGCCGGTACTTC
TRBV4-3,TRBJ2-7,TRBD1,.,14,CASSSGTGAYEQYF,TGCGCCAGCAGCTCCGGGACAGGGGCCTACGAGCAGTACTTC
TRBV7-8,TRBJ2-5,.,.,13,CASSPGQKETQYF,TGTGCCAGCAGCCCCGGACAGAAAGAGACCCAGTACTTC
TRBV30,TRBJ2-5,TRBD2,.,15,CAWSLFSGREETQYF,TGTGCCTGGAGTCTCTTTAGCGGGAGGGAAGAGACCCAGTACTTC